The rows below give T cell receptor beta chains drawn from one sample of a study of blood T cell repertoires in COVID-19. Some clones are missing from TCRdb's copy, which holds only in-frame ones; the method was immunoSEQ multiplex PCR. This table has around 130,000 clones, around 83% appearing once. The specimen sequenced was peripheral blood. The source is a human donor in a cohort sampled during active COVID-19. CDR3s include the opening cysteine and the closing phenylalanine or tryptophan. The order of the fields is clone size, J gene, V gene, D gene, CDR3 protein. D genes are given only for firm matches. The listing skips clone size in some rows; elsewhere it reads once, few, many or a size class.

>NA|TRBJ2-2|TRBV5-1|NA
CASSLGPSGTGELFF
>NA|TRBJ1-5|TRBV30|NA
CAWDGGSHQPQHF
>NA|TRBJ1-1|TRBV12-5|TRBD1
CASGLYQGVATEAFF
>NA|TRBJ2-3|TRBV5-4|TRBD2
CASSPTSGVTDTQYF
>NA|TRBJ2-3|TRBV11-2|TRBD2
CASSLLAGVDTQYF
>NA|TRBJ1-2|TRBV25-1|TRBD1
CASTPQGWYYGYTF
>NA|TRBJ2-3|TRBV3-1/TRBV3-2|NA
CASSHRLPSLSTDTQYF
>NA|TRBJ1-5|TRBV19|NA
CASSIARDQPQHF
>NA|TRBJ1-1|TRBV7-3|NA
CASSLTARNTEAFF
>NA|TRBJ1-2|TRBV9|NA
CASSPAGQNYGYTF
>NA|TRBJ1-6|TRBV14|NA
CASSHSGFNSPLHF
>NA|TRBJ2-7|TRBV7-2|NA
CASSLEDIDYEQYF
>few|TRBJ2-5|TRBV5-4|NA
CASSSGRSAGPQETQYF
>NA|TRBJ2-5|TRBV7-2|TRBD2
CASSWGLAEETQYF
>NA|TRBJ1-2|TRBV29-1|TRBD1
CSVEVRGLGGYTF
>once|TRBJ2-2|TRBV19|TRBD2
CASRTSGNTGELFF
>NA|TRBJ2-5|TRBV11-3|NA
CASSRGETQYF
>NA|TRBJ1-3|TRBV10-3|NA
CAITTGNTIYF
>NA|TRBJ2-3|TRBV7-2|TRBD2
CASSLDRGDTDTQYF
>NA|TRBJ1-1|TRBV27|NA
CASSLSNPRNTEAFF
>once|TRBJ2-3|TRBV29-1|NA
CSVEVASSTLKDTDTQYF
>NA|TRBJ1-1|TRBV4-3|TRBD1
CASSQDPTGDAFF
>NA|TRBJ1-2|TRBV18|NA
CASSPSSHQGYGYTF
>NA|TRBJ1-2|TRBV11-2|TRBD1
CASSSYPRDRQDNYGYTF
>NA|TRBJ2-2|TRBV18|NA
CASSPIGGFNTGELFF
>few|TRBJ1-1|TRBV4-1|NA
CASSQVGRLNTEAFF
>few|TRBJ2-2|TRBV5-1|TRBD2
CASEAQGPLAGVPGELFF
>NA|TRBJ1-2|TRBV6-5|NA
CASSLRGLGGYTF
>NA|TRBJ2-5|TRBV28|TRBD2
CASSLYRTSSETQYF
>NA|TRBJ2-7|TRBV28|TRBD1
CASSRRGTGYYEQYF
>NA|TRBJ1-1|TRBV5-4|NA
CASSLSTLNTEAFF
>NA|TRBJ1-5|TRBV15|NA
CATSSDWSNQPQHF
>NA|TRBJ1-4|TRBV5-1|TRBD1
CASSLSGQWALREKLFF